This TCR beta chain was retrieved from a study of Ad26.COV2.S vaccination and SARS-CoV-2 variants. Some clones are missing from TCRdb's copy, which holds only in-frame ones; the method was immunoSEQ multiplex PCR. This table holds about 680,000 clones, more than 80% found once. Looked up from germline, CDR1 is MNHEY and CDR2 is SMNVEV (reference sequence). Trimming stripped 4 bases from V and 5 bases from J, with 14 bases between. The CDR3 spans 15 residues. The treatment was: 19 received Ad26.COV2.S at low or high dose, single or two shots; about 5 received placebo; per-sample allocation not given. After the first vaccine or placebo injection, samples were drawn on day 63. In the case of this clone: Its antigen is unidentified.

The study's findings and limits: In TCR breadth and depth analyses, total T cell responses may have been underestimated.

This material consisted of peripheral blood, taken in a trial of Ad26.COV2.S vaccine versus placebo. The origin of this receptor is a person between 18 and 59 years old who received the Ad26.COV2.S COVID-19 vaccine or a placebo. This rearrangement joins TRBV27 to TRBJ2-2; D might be TRBD1 or TRBD2, each matching 5 bases. CDR3 nucleotide sequence: TGTGCCAGCAGTTCGCACCGGGACCAAACCGGGGAGCTGTTTTTT. This encodes CASSSHRDQTGELFF.